This TCR beta chain was sequenced in a study of shared clonotypes between healthy human individuals. Whole-study results and caveats: It was observed that about 5% of naive CD4 clonotypes were shared across several donors. Memory subsets had estimated richness that was generally smaller than that of naive subsets.

About this clone itself: Its target is unknown.

Donors comprised only Caucasian adults living in Nashville, Tennessee. Between the trimmed V and J ends, which lost 4 bases and 3 bases, there was a span of 21 bases. The CDR3 covers 18 residues. Germline-derived CDR1 and CDR2 are SNHLY and FYNNEI. Sorted-subset replicate PCR reactions were performed with approximately 200 ng DNA, corresponding to roughly 30,000 T cell genomes. Here immunoSEQ multiplex PCR was the method, and the copy in TCRdb shows in-frame clones only, minus some. Found here are roughly 220,000 clones, 50% to 80% of them singletons; the top ten hold 8.5% to 14%. The chain combines TRBV2 with TRBJ1-4; D remains ambiguous. The source of this sequence is a man aged 25 to 45 in good health. The sequenced material came from memory CD4+ T cells sorted from blood. Subset denoted: CD45RA-negative fraction. This CDR3 is CASSVATQAARANEKLFF. The DNA for the CDR3 is TGTGCCAGCAGTGTCGCCACCCAGGCAGCTAGAGCTAATGAAAAACTGTTTTTT.